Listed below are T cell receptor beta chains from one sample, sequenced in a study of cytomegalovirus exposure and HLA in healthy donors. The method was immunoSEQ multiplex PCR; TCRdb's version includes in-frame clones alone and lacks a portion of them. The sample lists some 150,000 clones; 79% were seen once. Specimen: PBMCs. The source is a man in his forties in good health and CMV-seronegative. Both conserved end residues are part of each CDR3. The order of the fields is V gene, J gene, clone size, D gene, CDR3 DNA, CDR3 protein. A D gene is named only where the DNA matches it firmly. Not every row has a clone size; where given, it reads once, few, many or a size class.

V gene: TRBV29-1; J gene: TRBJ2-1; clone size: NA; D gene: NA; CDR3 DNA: TGCAGCGTTGAACAAGGGGGTGGGGTAGGTGAGCAGTTCTTC; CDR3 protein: CSVEQGGGVGEQFF
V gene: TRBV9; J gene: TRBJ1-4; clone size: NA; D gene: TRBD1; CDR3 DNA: TGTGCCAGCAGCGAGCGACAGGGACAAAATGAAAAACTGTTTTTT; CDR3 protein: CASSERQGQNEKLFF
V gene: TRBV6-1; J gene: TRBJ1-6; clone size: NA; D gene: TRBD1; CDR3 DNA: TGTGCCAGCAGTGAGGGACAGGGTTCACCCCTCCACTTT; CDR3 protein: CASSEGQGSPLHF
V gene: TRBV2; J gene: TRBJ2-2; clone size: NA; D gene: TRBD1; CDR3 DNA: TGTGCCAGCAATGGACAGGAATTAAACGGGGAGCTGTTTTTT; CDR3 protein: CASNGQELNGELFF
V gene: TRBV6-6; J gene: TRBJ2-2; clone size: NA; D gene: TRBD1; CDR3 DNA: TGTGCCAGCACCCCACCCCGGACAGGGCTGTCCGGGGAGCTGTTTTTT; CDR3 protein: CASTPPRTGLSGELFF
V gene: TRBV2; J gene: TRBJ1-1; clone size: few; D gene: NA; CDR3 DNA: TGTGCCAGAACACCCCGCGCGGGGGCGCGGGTTGAAGCTTTCTTT; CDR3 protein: CARTPRAGARVEAFF
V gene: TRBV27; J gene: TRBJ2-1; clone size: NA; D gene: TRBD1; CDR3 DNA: TGTGCCAGCAGTTCCAGACAGGGAGCCCTAGGTGGGCAGTTCTTC; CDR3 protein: CASSSRQGALGGQFF
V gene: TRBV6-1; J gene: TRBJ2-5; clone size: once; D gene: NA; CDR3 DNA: TGTGCCAGCAGTGTCGAAATGGGGTCCGGGAAGACCCAGTACTTC; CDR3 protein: CASSVEMGSGKTQYF
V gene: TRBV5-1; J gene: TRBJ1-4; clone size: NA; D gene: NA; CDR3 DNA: TGCGCCAGCAGCCTCGACAGGACCTCGGGTAATGAAAAACTGTTTTTT; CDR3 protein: CASSLDRTSGNEKLFF
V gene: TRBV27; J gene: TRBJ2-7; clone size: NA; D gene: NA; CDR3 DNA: TGTGCCAGCGGGGGAGGGACAGGCTCCTACGAGCAGTACTTC; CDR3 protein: CASGGGTGSYEQYF
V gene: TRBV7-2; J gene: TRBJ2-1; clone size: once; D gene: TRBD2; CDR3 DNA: TGTGCCAGCAGCTCCACTCTAGCGGGAGGGACCTACAATGAGCAGTTCTTC; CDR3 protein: CASSSTLAGGTYNEQFF
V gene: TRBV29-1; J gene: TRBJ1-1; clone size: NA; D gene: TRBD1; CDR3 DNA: TGCAGCGTCACGACAGGGGGAAGGGGGGAAGCTTTCTTT; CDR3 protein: CSVTTGGRGEAFF
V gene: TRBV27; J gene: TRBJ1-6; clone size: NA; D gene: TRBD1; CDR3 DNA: TGTGCCAGCAGACGAGGGGGCTCGAATTCACCCCTCCACTTT; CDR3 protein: CASRRGGSNSPLHF
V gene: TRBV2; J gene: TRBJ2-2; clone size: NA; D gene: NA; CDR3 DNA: TGTGCCAGCACAGGGTCCCCAGGCGGGGAGCTGTTTTTT; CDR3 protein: CASTGSPGGELFF
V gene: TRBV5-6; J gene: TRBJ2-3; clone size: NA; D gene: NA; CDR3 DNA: TGTGCCAGCAGCCGTACTAACGCAGATACGCAGTATTTT; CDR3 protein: CASSRTNADTQYF
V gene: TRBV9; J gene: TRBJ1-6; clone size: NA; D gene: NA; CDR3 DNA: TGTGCCAGCAGCGTAGGCCCGGGGGAGGTTGGGTCACCCCTCCACTTT; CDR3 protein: CASSVGPGEVGSPLHF
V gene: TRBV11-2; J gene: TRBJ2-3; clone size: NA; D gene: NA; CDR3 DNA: TGTGCCAGCAGCTTATACCGCCAACGTGCGGATACGCAGTATTTT; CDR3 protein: CASSLYRQRADTQYF
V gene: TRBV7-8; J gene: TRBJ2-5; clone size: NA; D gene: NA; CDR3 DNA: TGTGCCAGCAGCTTATCTCGGGGTTGGGAGACCCAGTACTTC; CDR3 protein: CASSLSRGWETQYF
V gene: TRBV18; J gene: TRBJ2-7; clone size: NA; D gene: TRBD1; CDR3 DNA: TGTGCCAGCTCAGCCGGACAGGGGTCGTCCTACGAGCAGTACTTC; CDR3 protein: CASSAGQGSSYEQYF
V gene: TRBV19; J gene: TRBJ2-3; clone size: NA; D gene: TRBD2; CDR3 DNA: TGTGCCAGTTCACTAGCGCTCGTCACAGATACGCAGTATTTT; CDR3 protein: CASSLALVTDTQYF
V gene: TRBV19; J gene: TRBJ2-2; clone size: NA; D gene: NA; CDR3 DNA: TGTGCCAGTAGTTCCGGAGGGGGCATCGGGGAGCTGTTTTTT; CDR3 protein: CASSSGGGIGELFF
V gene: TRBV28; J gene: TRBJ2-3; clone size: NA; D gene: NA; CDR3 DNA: TGTGCCAGCAGTTTTAGGCAGGATCCAGATACGCAGTATTTT; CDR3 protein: CASSFRQDPDTQYF
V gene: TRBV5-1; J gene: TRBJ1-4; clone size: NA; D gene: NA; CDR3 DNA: TGCGCCAGCACCTTGCAGAATGAAAAACTGTTTTTT; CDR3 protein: CASTLQNEKLFF
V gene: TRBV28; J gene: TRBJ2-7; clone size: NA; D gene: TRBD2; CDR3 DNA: TGTGCCAGCAGGCGCCAAGGACTAGCGGGAGTTCGAGAGCAGTACTTC; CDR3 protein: CASRRQGLAGVREQYF
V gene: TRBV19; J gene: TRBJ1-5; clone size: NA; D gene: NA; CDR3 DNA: TGTGCCAGTAGTATAGGGGGAGGGGCTAACAGGGTAAGTCAGCCCCAGCATTTT; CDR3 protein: CASSIGGGANRVSQPQHF
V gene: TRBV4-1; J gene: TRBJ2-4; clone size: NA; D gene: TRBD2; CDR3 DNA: TGCGCCAGCAGCCAGGCGGGGGTAGCCAAAAACAGTCAGTACTTC; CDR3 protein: CASSQAGVAKNSQYF
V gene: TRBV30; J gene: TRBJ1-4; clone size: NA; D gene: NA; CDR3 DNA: TGTGCCCACCACACGTCTTCTAATGAAAAACTGTTTTTT; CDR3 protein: CAHHTSSNEKLFF
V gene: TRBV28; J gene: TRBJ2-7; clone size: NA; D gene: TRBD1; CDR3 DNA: TGTGCCAGCAGTCTACCGGGACAGGGGATCTACGAGCAGTACTTC; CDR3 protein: CASSLPGQGIYEQYF
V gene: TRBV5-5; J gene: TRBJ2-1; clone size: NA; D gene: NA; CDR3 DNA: TGTGCCAGCAGCCGGGGGGCGGGAGCTTACAATGAGCAGTTCTTC; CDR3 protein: CASSRGAGAYNEQFF
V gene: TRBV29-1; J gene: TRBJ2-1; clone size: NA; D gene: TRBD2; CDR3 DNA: TGCAGCGTAGAGACTAGCGGGGGCTACAATGAGCAGTTCTTC; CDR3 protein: CSVETSGGYNEQFF
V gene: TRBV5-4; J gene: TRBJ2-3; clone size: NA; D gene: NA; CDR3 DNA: TGTGCCAGCATCCCGGACTCAAAGACCACAGATACGCAGTATTTT; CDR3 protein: CASIPDSKTTDTQYF
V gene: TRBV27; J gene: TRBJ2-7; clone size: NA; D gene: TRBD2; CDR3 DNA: TGTGCCAGCAGTCGGACTAGCGGGTACGAGCAGTACTTC; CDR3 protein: CASSRTSGYEQYF
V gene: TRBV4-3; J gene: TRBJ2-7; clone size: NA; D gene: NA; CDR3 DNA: TGCGCCAGCAGCCAAGGGCCCTTACAGGTACGCGAGCAGTACTTC; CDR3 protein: CASSQGPLQVREQYF
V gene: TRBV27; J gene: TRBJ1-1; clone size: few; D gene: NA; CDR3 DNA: TGTGCCAGCAGACAGGAAGGGAAGGGAGCTTTCTTT; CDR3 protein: CASRQEGKGAFF
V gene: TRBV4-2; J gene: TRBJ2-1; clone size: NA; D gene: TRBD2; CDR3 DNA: TGTGCCAGCAGCCCCCGTGGTAGCGGGAGGCCCCAGAGCTCCTACAATGAGCAGTTCTTC; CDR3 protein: CASSPRGSGRPQSSYNEQFF
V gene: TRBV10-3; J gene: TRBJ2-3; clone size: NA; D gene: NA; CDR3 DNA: TGTGCCATCAGGGGTGAGGCGGGGGCTAGCACAGATACGCAGTATTTT; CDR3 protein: CAIRGEAGASTDTQYF
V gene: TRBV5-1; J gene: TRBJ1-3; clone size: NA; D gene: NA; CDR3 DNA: TGCGCCAGCAGCTTGGATGGCGGGGGGACCTCTGGAAACACCATATATTTT; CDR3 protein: CASSLDGGGTSGNTIYF
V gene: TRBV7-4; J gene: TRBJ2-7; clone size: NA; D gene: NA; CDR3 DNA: TGTGCCAGCAGCTTAGCGCAAAGGTCCGGAGGTAACTACGAGCAGTACTTC; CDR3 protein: CASSLAQRSGGNYEQYF
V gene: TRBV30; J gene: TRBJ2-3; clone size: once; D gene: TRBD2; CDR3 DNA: TGTGCCGGGACTAGCGGGAGCACAGATACGCAGTATTTT; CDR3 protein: CAGTSGSTDTQYF
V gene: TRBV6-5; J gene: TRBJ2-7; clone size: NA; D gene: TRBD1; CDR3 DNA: TGTGCCAGCAGGACCGGGACAGGGAAATACGAGCAGTACTTC; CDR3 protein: CASRTGTGKYEQYF
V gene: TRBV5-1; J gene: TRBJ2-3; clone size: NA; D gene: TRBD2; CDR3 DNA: TGCGCCAGCAGCGGCGGACTAGCGCCAGATACGCAGTATTTT; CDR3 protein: CASSGGLAPDTQYF
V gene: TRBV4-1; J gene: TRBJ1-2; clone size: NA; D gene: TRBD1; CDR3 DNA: TGCGCCAGCAGTCGGACCCCAGGGGGACTGGACTATGGCTACACCTTC; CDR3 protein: CASSRTPGGLDYGYTF
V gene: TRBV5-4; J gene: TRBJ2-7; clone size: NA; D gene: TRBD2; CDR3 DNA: TGTGCCAGCAGCTTACCGGGACTAGCGGTTCACGAGCAGTACTTC; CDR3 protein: CASSLPGLAVHEQYF
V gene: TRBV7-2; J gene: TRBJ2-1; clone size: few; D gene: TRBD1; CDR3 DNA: TGTGCCAGCAGCTTAGCGGGGGACAGGGCACACTTCTTC; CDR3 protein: CASSLAGDRAHFF
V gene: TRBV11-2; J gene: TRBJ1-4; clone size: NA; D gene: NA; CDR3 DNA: TGTGCCAGCAGCTTAGGCACAGGTTATGAAAAACTGTTTTTT; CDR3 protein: CASSLGTGYEKLFF
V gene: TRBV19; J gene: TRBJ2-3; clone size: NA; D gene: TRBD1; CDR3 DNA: TGTGCCAGTAGACCGACAGGGGCTTTGACAGATACGCAGTATTTT; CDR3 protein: CASRPTGALTDTQYF
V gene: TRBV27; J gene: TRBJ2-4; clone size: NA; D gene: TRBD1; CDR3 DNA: TGTGCCAGCGGACAGGGGGGTGGTTGGAAAAACAGTCAGTACTTC; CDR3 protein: CASGQGGGWKNSQYF
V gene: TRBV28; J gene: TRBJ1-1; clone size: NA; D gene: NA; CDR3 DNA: TGTGCCAGCAGTTCCAACCGGGTGAACACTGAAGCTTTCTTT; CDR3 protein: CASSSNRVNTEAFF
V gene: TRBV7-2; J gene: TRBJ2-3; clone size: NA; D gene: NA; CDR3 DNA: TGTGCCAGCAGCTTTAGCGCCGATACGCAGTATTTT; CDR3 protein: CASSFSADTQYF
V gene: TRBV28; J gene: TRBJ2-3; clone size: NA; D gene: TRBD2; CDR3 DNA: TGTGCCAGCAGCCTAGCGGGAGGGCGGACAGATACGCAGTATTTT; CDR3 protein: CASSLAGGRTDTQYF
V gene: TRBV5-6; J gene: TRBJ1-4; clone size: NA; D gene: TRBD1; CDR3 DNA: TGTGCCAGCAGGATATCAGGGGGTGTTCGGGAAAAACTGTTTTTT; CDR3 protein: CASRISGGVREKLFF
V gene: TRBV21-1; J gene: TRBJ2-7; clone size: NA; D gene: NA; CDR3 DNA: TGTGCCAGCTCGACTAGCCTCAACATACCATACGAGCAGTACTTC; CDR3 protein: CASSTSLNIPYEQYF
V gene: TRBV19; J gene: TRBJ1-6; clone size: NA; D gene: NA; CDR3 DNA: TGTGCCAGTAGTACCCTTCCGACAGTTAATTCACCCCTCCACTTT; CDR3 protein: CASSTLPTVNSPLHF
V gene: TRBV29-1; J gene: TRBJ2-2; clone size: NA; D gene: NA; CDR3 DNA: TGCAGCGTATTTAGCGGAAACACCGGGGAGCTGTTTTTT; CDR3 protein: CSVFSGNTGELFF